These 10 T cell receptor beta chains were sequenced from one sample in a study of blood T cells in healthy people across ages. With a J-beta primer mix and a sample-barcoded 5' primer, a second PCR ran roughly 7 to 11 cycles. MiXCR, applied by TCRdb to the 5' RACE reads, yields one record per CDR3 protein. The repertoire holds approximately 1.5 million distinct CDR3 sequences, with approximately 43% as singletons. The material sequenced was blood. These receptors were taken from a woman younger than 30 in good health.

The rearrangement joins TRBV3-1 to TRBJ2-5; no definite D call. Germline V CDR1 and CDR2: LGHDT, YNNKEL (reference sequence). The CDR3 is 14 residues long. V was shortened by 4 bases and J by 4 bases, with 13 bases between the two germline ends. DNA of the CDR3: TGTGCCAGCAGCCCCCGGGCCTCCCCAGAGACCCAGTACTTC. This gives the protein CASSPRASPETQYF.

This clonotype was detected ten times or more. The chain has TRBV10-2 and TRBJ1-5, with TRBD1 as a possible D gene (6 bases). The V gene lost 8 bases and the J gene lost 3 bases, with 17 bases spanning the gap. The CDR3 is made up of 15 amino acids. Per the germline V gene, CDR1 is WSHSY and CDR2 is SAAADI. DNA for the CDR3: TGCGCCAGCGTCGAAGGGGGTCCCTTCAATCAGCCCCAGCATTTT. It yields the protein CASVEGGPFNQPQHF.

This chain joins TRBV7-2 and TRBJ2-7; D unclear. Germline V gene lookup returns CDR1 SGHTA and CDR2 FQGNSA. Deletions cut 8 bases from V and 7 bases from J, with 18 bases between. The CDR3 sequence is 13 residues long. CDR3 amino acids: CASGPPSYSEQYF. CDR3 DNA sequence: TGTGCCAGCGGCCCCCCCTCCTACAGTGAGCAGTACTTC.

The rearrangement uses TRBV24-1 and TRBJ2-1; no clear D gene. Between the trimmed V and J ends, which lost 9 bases and 2 bases, there was a span of 10 bases. The CDR3 is made up of 13 amino acids. The germline V gene encodes CDR1 KGHDR and CDR2 SFDVKD. CDR3 in DNA: TGTGCCACCGAGGACCTGCCCTACAATGAGCAGTTCTTC. Translation gives CATEDLPYNEQFF.

Of note for this clonotype: At one of its ends the junction is not consistent with the germline gene, which may arise from a read error. The V gene is TRBV6-5, the J gene TRBJ1-6; 9 nucleotides agree with TRBD1. The CDR3 covers 15 residues. The germline V gene encodes CDR1 MNHEY and CDR2 SVGAGI. The CDR3 sequence: CAGSYDRGETSPLHF. Here the CDR3 DNA reads TGTGCCGGCAGTTACGACAGGGGGGAAACTTCACCCCTCCACTTT.

V and J are TRBV10-3 and TRBJ1-3; D not certain. Deletions cut 10 bases from V and 1 base from J, with 11 bases between. From germline, CDR1 is ENHRY and CDR2 SYGVKD. The CDR3 length is 13 residues. CDR3 amino acids: CATKDGSGNTIYF. The CDR3 coding sequence is TGTGCCACAAAGGATGGGTCTGGAAACACCATATATTTT.

The chain combines TRBV7-4 with TRBJ2-7, with a possible D match to TRBD1 (8 bases). V gave up 1 base and J gave up 1 base, with 32 bases separating them. CDR1 and CDR2 from the germline V gene are SGHVT and SQSDAQ. The CDR3 spans 22 residues. CDR3 loop: CASSLEVTGGRAPKTWSYEQYF. DNA of the CDR3: TGTGCCAGCAGCTTAGAGGTCACAGGGGGGAGGGCCCCCAAAACCTGGTCCTACGAGCAGTACTTC. Filled out from reference TRBV7-4 and TRBJ2-7, the complete variable domain reads GAGVSQSPRYKVAKRGRDVALRCDSISGHVTLYWYRQTLGQGSEVLTYSQSDAQRDKSGRPSGRFSAERPERSVSTLKIQRTEQGDSAVYLCASSLEVTGGRAPKTWSYEQYFGPGTRLTVT.

J is TRBJ1-2 and V is TRBV10-3; no reliable D call. In germline, CDR1 is ENHRY, CDR2 SYGVKD. This CDR3 contains 15 residues. Trimming took off 5 bases at V and 0 bases at J, with 13 bases between the two ends. The CDR3: CAISQAPLTNYGYTF. CDR3 nucleotide sequence: TGTGCCATCAGTCAGGCACCACTCACTAACTATGGCTACACCTTC.

CDR3 DNA: TGCAGCACGTATAGACCAAGGATGAACACTGAAGCTTTCTTT. It encodes CSTYRPRMNTEAFF. The chain joins TRBV29-1 to TRBJ1-1; D gene uncertain. Trimming took 8 bases from V and 0 from J, leaving 16 bases between them. The CDR3 loop spans 14 amino acids. Germline values: CDR1 SQVTM, CDR2 ANQGSEA.

This clonotype was observed a few times. This chain links TRBV7-9 with TRBJ1-2, with 7 bases fitting TRBD1. The CDR3 sequence is 14 residues long. Germline-derived CDR1 and CDR2 are SEHNR and FQNEAQ (reference sequence). The J segment lost 8 bases and the V segment lost 5 bases, leaving 11 bases of the junction unmatched. The CDR3 coding sequence is TGTGCCAGCAGCGGAGAGGCAGGACAGGAGGGCTACACCTTC. Translating gives CASSGEAGQEGYTF.